The next 20 T cell receptor beta chains were all read from a single sample in a study of T cell responses to AZD1222 COVID-19 vaccine. TCRdb's table, derived via immunoSEQ multiplex PCR, lists solely in-frame clones and lacks some. The data hold more than 95,000 clones, with roughly 87% observed a single time. Sequenced here: peripheral blood, sampled on day 0 of AZD1222 vaccination. Receptors originate from an adult in good health.

This clone appeared a single time. This chain uses TRBV6-2 or TRBV6-3 with TRBJ2-7, with a possible D match to TRBD2 (6 bases). CDR1 and CDR2 (germline): MNHEY, SVGEGT. This CDR3 is built from 17 residues. V was shortened by 2 bases and J by 0 bases, with 17 bases between the two germline ends. CDR3 residues: CASSYNAGLPGSYEQYF. CDR3 bases: TGTGCCAGCAGTTACAATGCGGGACTTCCTGGCTCCTACGAGCAGTACTTC.

A remark on this clone: Other DNA sequences from this sample encode an identical CDR3 as well. The chain recombines TRBV20-1 with TRBJ1-2; no reliable D call. Germline loops: CDR1 DFQATT, CDR2 SNEGSKA (reference sequence). The CDR3 covers 9 residues. Deletions cut 6 bases from V and 4 bases from J, with 3 bases between. The CDR3: CSAGYGYTF. In DNA form, the CDR3 reads TGCAGTGCGGGCTATGGCTACACCTTC.

The V gene is TRBV7-2, the J gene TRBJ2-7, with 8 nucleotides matching TRBD2. V lost 5 bases to trimming and J lost 3 bases; unmatched junction nucleotides: 9. The CDR3 consists of 15 residues. Germline V gives CDR1 SGHTA, CDR2 FQGNSA. This chain's CDR3 is CASSTGRGGVYEQYF. The CDR3 DNA follows: TGTGCCAGCAGCACCGGGAGGGGAGGTGTCTACGAGCAGTACTTC.

The chain employs TRBV10-2 and TRBJ2-1; TRBD2 aligns across 8 bases. Germline V gives CDR1 WSHSY, CDR2 SAAADI. The CDR3 totals 16 residues. V shed 3 bases, J shed 4 bases, and the junction held 8 bases outside the gene matches. CDR3 in DNA: TGCGCCAGCAGTGACCCCGGCGGGGGGTCTTACAATGAGCAGTTCTTC. As protein: CASSDPGGGSYNEQFF.

The V and J genes are TRBV20-1 and TRBJ1-2; D may be TRBD1 (5 bases). V dropped 3 bases and J dropped 8 bases, with 13 bases sitting between them. The CDR3 has 12 residues. Per the germline V gene, CDR1 is DFQATT and CDR2 is SNEGSKA (reference sequence). CDR3 bases: TGCAGTGCTAGTGGGGACCAACGGGGCTACACCTTC. Translation gives CSASGDQRGYTF.

The CDR3 reads CASTHRNQPQHF. The CDR3 DNA is TGTGCCAGCACCCACCGAAATCAGCCCCAGCATTTT. The rearrangement joins TRBV12-3 or TRBV12-4 to TRBJ1-5; D is unclear. V gave up 7 bases and J gave up 4 bases, with 8 bases separating them. CDR3 size: 12 residues.

V and J are TRBV6-1 and TRBJ1-6, with D unresolved. The CDR3 is made up of 16 amino acids. V gave up 4 bases and J gave up 6 bases, with 16 bases separating them. The germline V gene encodes CDR1 MNHNS and CDR2 SASEGT. The CDR3 sequence: CASSASPGLINSPLHF. CDR3 nucleotide sequence: TGTGCCAGCAGTGCTTCTCCGGGCTTGATTAATTCACCCCTCCACTTT.

The V gene is TRBV7-2, the J gene TRBJ1-2, with 7 nucleotides matching TRBD1. The V segment lost 5 bases and the J segment 8 bases; nucleotides outside the gene matches: 8. This CDR3 has 13 residues. Germline loops: CDR1 SGHTA, CDR2 FQGNSA. The CDR3 is CASSLRQGGGYTF. Here the CDR3 DNA reads TGTGCCAGCAGCCTAAGACAGGGAGGGGGCTACACCTTC.

This sequence joins TRBV27 and TRBJ2-7, with a possible D match to TRBD1 (5 bases). Germline CDR1 reads MNHEY; CDR2 reads SMNVEV (reference sequence). The CDR3 loop spans 14 amino acids. V lost 6 bases to trimming and J lost 1 base, with 13 bases between them. The DNA of the CDR3 is TGTGCCAGCAGATTCCTAGGGGTGTCCTACGAGCAGTACTTC. This encodes CASRFLGVSYEQYF.

The chain carries TRBV4-3 and TRBJ1-3; the D is unclear. Germline CDR1 reads LGHNA; CDR2 reads YSLEER. This CDR3 is built from 16 residues. Trimming shortened V by 6 bases and J by 2 bases, and 17 bases separated the two germline ends. CDR3 sequence (DNA): TGCGCCAGCAGAAAAGAACTTCTGGCTGCTGGAAACACCATATATTTT. It encodes CASRKELLAAGNTIYF.

CDR3 DNA: TGCGCCAGCAGCTTGATAACAGGCTCCTACGAGCAGTACTTC. It encodes CASSLITGSYEQYF. The chain combines TRBV5-1 with TRBJ2-7; tentatively, D is TRBD1 (5 bases). Between the trimmed V and J ends, which lost 1 base and 0 bases, there was a span of 8 bases. Per the germline V gene, CDR1 is SGHRS and CDR2 is YFSETQ. This CDR3 has 14 residues.

The gene calls are TRBV29-1 and TRBJ1-1; no definite D call. This CDR3 region has 10 residues. V lost 4 bases and J 3 bases, leaving 3 bases between the germline ends. Germline loops: CDR1 SQVTM, CDR2 ANQGSEA. The CDR3, as DNA: TGCAGCGTTGTATACACTGAAGCTTTCTTT. It yields the protein CSVVYTEAFF.

V gene TRBV20-1 combines with J gene TRBJ2-3, with 8 bases that match TRBD2. V was pared by 3 bases and J by 3 bases, with 11 bases of the junction left unmatched. The CDR3 is 16 amino acids. CDR1 DFQATT and CDR2 SNEGSKA come from the germline V gene (reference sequence). DNA of the CDR3: TGCAGTGCTAGTCGGCGGGGGGCCAGACTTACAGATACGCAGTATTTT. Translating it yields CSASRRGARLTDTQYF.

This clone has just a few counts. The chain joins TRBV3-1 (or the pseudogene TRBV3-2) to TRBJ2-7; D might be TRBD1 (5 bases). This CDR3 is 16 amino acids long. The V end was cut by 2 bases, the J end by 2 bases, with 16 bases between. Germline values: CDR1 LGHDT, CDR2 YNNKEL (reference sequence). This CDR3 reads CASSQPFPTAPYEQYF. CDR3 bases: TGTGCCAGCAGCCAACCGTTTCCGACAGCCCCCTACGAGCAGTACTTC.

Details on this clone: Different DNA sequences within this sample yield the same CDR3. The chain has TRBV18 and TRBJ2-7; 7 nucleotides agree with TRBD1. CDR3 length: 13 amino acids. Germline V gives CDR1 KGHSH, CDR2 LQKENI. V shed 6 bases and J 7 bases; nucleotides not matched to a gene: 9. CDR3 sequence reads: CASSPRQGHEQYF. The CDR3 nucleotides read TGTGCCAGCTCCCCTAGACAGGGTCATGAGCAGTACTTC.

This clone was seen once. V usage is TRBV6-1 and J usage is TRBJ1-5; no firm D call. This CDR3 is built from 11 residues. V shed 3 bases and J shed 5 bases, with 2 bases lying between them. Looked up from germline, CDR1 is MNHNS and CDR2 is SASEGT. The CDR3 reads CASSEDQPQHF. CDR3 bases: TGTGCCAGCAGTGAGGATCAGCCCCAGCATTTT.

This clone has just one count. The V gene is TRBV30, the J gene TRBJ1-2, with D possibly being TRBD1 (5 bases). This CDR3 has 13 amino acids. The V gene's germline CDR1 is GTSNPN and CDR2 SVGIG (reference sequence). Trimming removed 5 bases at V and 3 bases at J, with 13 bases between. As DNA, the CDR3 is TGTGCCTGGTCGCGCAGGGTGCACTATGGCTACACCTTC. This encodes CAWSRRVHYGYTF.

The V and J genes are TRBV28 and TRBJ1-6; 8 nucleotides match TRBD1. Per germline, CDR1 MDHEN and CDR2 SYDVKM. This CDR3 comprises 15 residues. V lost 4 bases and J lost 9; bases outside the gene matches: 8. Written as DNA, the CDR3 is TGTGCCAGCAGTTCAAAGACAGGGGTAAGTTCACCCCTCCACTTT. Amino acid sequence: CASSSKTGVSSPLHF.

J is TRBJ1-6 and V is TRBV6-6; maybe TRBD1 (6 bases). Germline CDR1 and CDR2: MNHNY and SVGAGI (reference sequence). The CDR3 extends over 12 amino acids. V was clipped by 6 bases and J by 11 bases, with 11 bases between them. The CDR3 DNA reads as TGTGCCAGCAGGCACAGGGTTCCACCCCTCCACTTT. Encoded protein: CASRHRVPPLHF.

V gene TRBV9 combines with J gene TRBJ2-4; 9 nucleotides align to TRBD2. The trim removed 5 bases at V and 3 bases at J, leaving 6 bases unmatched. Germline CDR1 reads SGDLS; CDR2 reads YYNGEE. The length of the CDR3 is 15 residues. CDR3 amino acids: CASRGSGGDKNIQYF. DNA for the CDR3: TGTGCCAGCAGAGGTAGCGGGGGTGACAAAAACATTCAGTACTTC.